This passage covers 13 T cell receptor beta chains from one sample sequenced in a study of shared clonotypes between healthy human individuals. The assay was immunoSEQ multiplex PCR, and TCRdb's table has in-frame clones only and misses some. The profile covers some 200,000 clones, with 65% appearing a single time and roughly 10% taken by the ten largest. Sequenced input: memory CD4+ T cells sorted from blood. This sample's subset: CD45RA-negative fraction. Source of these receptors: a man aged 25-45 years in good health.

The rearrangement links TRBV27 to TRBJ2-1; no reliable D call. Germline loops: CDR1 MNHEY, CDR2 SMNVEV (reference sequence). With 4 bases removed from V and 7 bases from J, the gap between germline ends came to 17 bases. This CDR3 contains 15 residues. The CDR3 loop reads CASSSRLSSPNEQFF. The CDR3 region has the DNA TGTGCCAGCAGTTCTCGGTTAAGTAGTCCAAATGAGCAGTTCTTC.

The J gene is TRBJ1-3, the V gene TRBV11-3; no reliable D call. The CDR3 covers 14 residues. The germline V and J ends were trimmed by 5 bases and 2 bases, with 10 bases remaining between them. Germline V gene sequence: CDR1 SGHNT, CDR2 YENEEA. In DNA form, the CDR3 reads TGTGCCAGCAGCCCCTCATCTCCTGGAAACACCATATATTTT. This sequence encodes CASSPSSPGNTIYF. The full variable domain, rest sourced from reference TRBV11-3 and TRBJ1-3, is EAGVVQSPRYKIIEKKQPVAFWCNPISGHNTLYWYLQNLGQGPELLIRYENEEAVDDSQLPKDRFSAERLKGVDSTLKIQPAELGDSAVYLCASSPSSPGNTIYFGEGSWLTVV.

The chain couples TRBV6-6 to TRBJ2-2; D remains unclear. This CDR3 region has 11 residues. Germline CDR1 reads MNHNY; CDR2 reads SVGAGI (reference sequence). V dropped 10 bases and J dropped 5 bases, with 8 bases sitting between them. The DNA for the CDR3 is TGTGCCACCCGAAGAACCGGGGAGCTGTTTTTT. Its translation is CATRRTGELFF.

The V and J genes are TRBV5-4 and TRBJ2-5; 11 bases map to TRBD1. Germline CDR1 is SGHNT and CDR2 is YYREEE (reference sequence). This CDR3 comprises 19 residues. V lost 4 bases to trimming and J lost 2 bases; unmatched junction nucleotides: 16. The CDR3 bases are TGTGCCAGCAGCCGAAGGTCGGGGACAGGGGGGAAAAATCAAGAGACCCAGTACTTC. It encodes CASSRRSGTGGKNQETQYF.

The chain employs TRBV18 and TRBJ2-5; the D is unclear. Germline V CDR1 and CDR2: KGHSH, LQKENI. V was cut by 3 bases and J by 3 bases, with 14 bases left in between. The CDR3 sequence is 15 residues long. The DNA for the CDR3 is TGTGCCAGCTCACCGCAACGGGTGCCCAAAGAGACCCAGTACTTC. Protein product: CASSPQRVPKETQYF.

The table lists this clone with a count of one. This chain links TRBV27 with TRBJ2-6; tentatively, D is TRBD2 (6 bases). V was trimmed by 3 bases and J by 0 bases, leaving 9 bases between them. The CDR3 sequence is 16 residues long. Germline V gene sequence: CDR1 MNHEY, CDR2 SMNVEV (reference sequence). The CDR3 coding sequence is TGTGCCAGCAGTTTGGTCGGGGGCTCTGGGGCCAACGTCCTGACTTTC. It is translated as CASSLVGGSGANVLTF. Based on the CDR3 plus reference TRBV27 and TRBJ2-6, the full variable domain is EAQVTQNPRYLITVTGKKLTVTCSQNMNHEYMSWYRQDPGLGLRQIYYSMNVEVTDKGDVPEGYKVSRKEKRNFPLILESPSPNQTSLYFCASSLVGGSGANVLTFGAGSRLTVL.

CDR3 sequence reads: CASSDTRGSPHNEQFF. In nucleotides, the CDR3 is TGTGCCAGCAGTGACACTAGGGGTTCACCGCACAATGAGCAGTTCTTC. The V and J genes are TRBV6-4 and TRBJ2-1; D is perhaps TRBD1 or TRBD2 (5 bases each). CDR1 is MRHNA, CDR2 SNTAGT, per germline. The V end was cut by 2 bases, the J end by 5 bases, with 16 bases between. The CDR3 contains 16 residues.

This clone was recorded many times. The chain couples TRBV6-5 to TRBJ2-1; D is perhaps TRBD1 (6 bases). V lost 2 bases and J 6 bases, leaving 8 bases between the germline ends. Germline V CDR1 and CDR2: MNHEY, SVGAGI. This CDR3 contains 13 residues. The CDR3 sequence: CASSYVRGNEQFF. CDR3 DNA sequence: TGTGCCAGCAGTTACGTCAGGGGCAATGAGCAGTTCTTC.

In this sample, this clone turned up a few times. The chain has TRBV29-1 and TRBJ1-2; D not resolved. This CDR3 comprises 13 residues. The germline V gene has CDR1 SQVTM and CDR2 ANQGSEA. V was cut by 0 bases and J by 5 bases, with 10 bases left in between. The CDR3 bases are TGCAGCGTTGAAGATCTCGCTGGTTATGGCTACACCTTC. It specifies CSVEDLAGYGYTF. The whole variable domain, filled in from reference TRBV29-1 and TRBJ1-2, reads SAVISQKPSRDICQRGTSLTIQCQVDSQVTMMFWYRQQPGQSLTLIATANQGSEATYESGFVIDKFPISRPNLTFSTLTVSNMSPEDSSIYLCSVEDLAGYGYTFGSGTRLTVV.

The sample holds one count of this clone. The V and J genes are TRBV4-2 and TRBJ2-5; 7 bases match TRBD2. The CDR3 runs to 16 residues. Germline V gene lookup returns CDR1 LGHNA and CDR2 YNFKEQ. V lost 4 bases to trimming and J lost 1 base; unmatched junction nucleotides: 9. CDR3 bases: TGTGCCAGCAGCCGGGAGGGCCGGGCGTCCCAAGAGACCCAGTACTTC. It codes for CASSREGRASQETQYF.

The V and J genes are TRBV2 and TRBJ2-7; 8 bases agree with TRBD1. The germline CDR1 and CDR2 sequences are SNHLY and FYNNEI. Trimming cost V 6 bases and J 1 base; bases outside gene matches: 11. This CDR3 contains 16 residues. The CDR3 region is CASRRAPGGRSYEQYF. DNA of the CDR3: TGTGCCAGCAGAAGAGCCCCAGGGGGCCGGTCCTACGAGCAGTACTTC.

The J gene is TRBJ1-1, the V gene TRBV19, with 8 bases identical to TRBD1. From germline, CDR1 is LNHDA and CDR2 SQIVND (reference sequence). The CDR3 has 11 amino acids. The CDR3 coding sequence is TGTGCTACAGGGGACAGGAGAGAAGCTTTCTTT. Protein sequence: CATGDRREAFF. Drawing the rest from reference TRBV19 and TRBJ1-1, the complete variable domain is DGGITQSPKYLFRKEGQNVTLSCEQNLNHDAMYWYRQDPGQGLRLIYYSQIVNDFQKGDIAEGYSVSREKKESFPLTVTSAQKNPTAFYLCATGDRREAFFGQGTRLTVV.

The rearrangement links TRBV5-4 to TRBJ2-7; 11 positions agree with TRBD2. CDR3 size: 15 residues. Per germline, CDR1 SGHNT and CDR2 YYREEE (reference sequence). With V trimmed by 4 bases and J by 4 bases, 7 bases remained unmatched. The CDR3 region has the DNA TGTGCCAGCAGCCAAGGGACTAGCGGAGGGTACGAGCAGTACTTC. It encodes CASSQGTSGGYEQYF.